The present T cell receptor beta chain was sequenced within a study of OX40 agonist ivuxolimab in advanced cancers. At the level of the study: Ivuxolimab, an agonistic anti-OX40 (CD134) antibody, was given to patients. Study-wide findings and caveats: The investigators did not determine what antigen specificity the expanded peripheral T cells had.

Of note for this clone: Its antigen is as yet unknown.

Repertoires were generated with immunoSEQ multiplex PCR, while TCRdb's copy carries only in-frame clones and drops some. The profile shows 100,000 to 150,000 clones, approximately 94% of them singletons. Trimming removed 1 base from V and 4 bases from J; junction bases left unmatched: 7. Germline-derived CDR1 and CDR2 are SGHTA and FQGNSA. This CDR3 region has 16 residues. This sample comprised CD4+ or CD8+ T cells sorted from blood, obtained in a trial of the OX40 agonist ivuxolimab. This clonotype was obtained from an adult with an advanced solid tumor such as melanoma, head and neck, liver or kidney cancer. The chain recombines TRBV7-2 with TRBJ2-1; TRBD1 matches 7 bases. The CDR3 reads CASSLVGGRNYNEQFF. The CDR3, as DNA: TGTGCCAGCAGCTTAGTAGGGGGCAGGAATTACAATGAGCAGTTCTTC.